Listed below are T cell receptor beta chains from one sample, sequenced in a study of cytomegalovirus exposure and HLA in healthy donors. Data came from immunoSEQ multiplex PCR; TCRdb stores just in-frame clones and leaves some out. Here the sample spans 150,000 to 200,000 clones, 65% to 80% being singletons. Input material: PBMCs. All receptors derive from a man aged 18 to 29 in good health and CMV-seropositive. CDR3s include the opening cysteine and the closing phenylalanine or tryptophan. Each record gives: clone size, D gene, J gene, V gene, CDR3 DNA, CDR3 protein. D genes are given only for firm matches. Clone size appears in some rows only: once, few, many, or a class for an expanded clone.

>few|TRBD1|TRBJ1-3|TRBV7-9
TGTGCCAGCAGCTTAACTGCCGGGACAGGGGGCTCTGGAAACACCATATATTTT
CASSLTAGTGGSGNTIYF
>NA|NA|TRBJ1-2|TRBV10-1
TGCGCCAGCAGTGATTATACTAACTATGGCTACACCTTC
CASSDYTNYGYTF
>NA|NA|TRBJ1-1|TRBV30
TGTGCCTGGAGTGATCGGGGTCTCGGAGGGAATGCTTTCTTT
CAWSDRGLGGNAFF
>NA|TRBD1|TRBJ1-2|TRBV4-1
TGCGCCAGCAGCCAAGATGAGAGGGGGCTTGATGGCTACACCTTC
CASSQDERGLDGYTF
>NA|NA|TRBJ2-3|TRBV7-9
TGTGCCAGCAGCTTAGGTGCGGGCCACACAGATACGCAGTATTTT
CASSLGAGHTDTQYF
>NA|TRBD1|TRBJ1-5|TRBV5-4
TGTGCCAGCAGCGCTCAGGGGGCGAATCAGCCCCAGCATTTT
CASSAQGANQPQHF
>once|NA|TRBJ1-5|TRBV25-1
TGTGCCAGCAGTGAATGGGAGGGGATTGATCAGCCCCAGCATTTT
CASSEWEGIDQPQHF
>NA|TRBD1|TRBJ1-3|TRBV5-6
TGTGCCAGCAGCTTCACAGGGGATCGGTCTGGAAACACCATATATTTT
CASSFTGDRSGNTIYF
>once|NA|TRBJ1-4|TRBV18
TGTGCCAGCTCCCCCACAACCCGGGTACGGGAAAAACTGTTTTTT
CASSPTTRVREKLFF
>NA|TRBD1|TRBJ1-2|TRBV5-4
TGTGCCAGCAGCCCTTCTAGGGGGGCCCCGGAGAGACAGGGGCACTATGGCTACACCTTC
CASSPSRGAPERQGHYGYTF
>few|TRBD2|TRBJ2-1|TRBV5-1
TGCGCCAGCAGCTTAAAACTAGCGGGCGTCAATGAGCAGTTCTTC
CASSLKLAGVNEQFF
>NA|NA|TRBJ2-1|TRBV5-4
TGTGCCAGCAGCTACGGACTGGAGGTCTCCTACAATGAGCAGTTCTTC
CASSYGLEVSYNEQFF
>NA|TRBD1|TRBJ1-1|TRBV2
TGTGCCAGCAGTGAAAGACAGGGCAACACTGAAGCTTTCTTT
CASSERQGNTEAFF
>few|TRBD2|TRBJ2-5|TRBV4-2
TGTGCCAGCAGCCAAGGCCTAGCGGAAAACAAAGAGACCCAGTACTTC
CASSQGLAENKETQYF
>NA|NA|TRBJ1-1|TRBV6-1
TGTGCCAGCAGTGAGGAGGGACCGGGCACTGAAGCTTTCTTT
CASSEEGPGTEAFF
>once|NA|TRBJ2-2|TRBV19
TGTGCCAGCCGGAGGGGAATCCCGAACACCGGGGAGCTGTTTTTT
CASRRGIPNTGELFF
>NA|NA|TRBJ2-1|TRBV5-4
TGTGCCAGCAGCCCTGGCTGGGGTGAGGCGGGGGCCTCCTACAATGAGCAGTTCTTC
CASSPGWGEAGASYNEQFF
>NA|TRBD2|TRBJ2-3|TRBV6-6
TGTGCCAGCAGTCGAGCGGGAGGGCAGGGAGATACGCAGTATTTT
CASSRAGGQGDTQYF
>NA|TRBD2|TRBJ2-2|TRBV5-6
TGTGCCAGCAGCTCCCCCGGGACTAGCGGGGTCTCGGACACCGGGGAGCTGTTTTTT
CASSSPGTSGVSDTGELFF
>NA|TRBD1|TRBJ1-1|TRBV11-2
TGTGCCAGCAGTTACCCAGGGGGCGGCACTGAAGCTTTCTTT
CASSYPGGGTEAFF
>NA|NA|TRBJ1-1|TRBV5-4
TGTGCCAGCAGCTTGGCCTCTTATAGGGGGAAGAACACTGAAGCTTTCTTT
CASSLASYRGKNTEAFF
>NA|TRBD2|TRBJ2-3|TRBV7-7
TGTGCTAGCAGCTTACGAGCGGGAGACACAGATACGCAGTATTTT
CASSLRAGDTDTQYF
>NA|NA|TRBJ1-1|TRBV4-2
TGTGCCAGCAGCCAACCGACAGGAGTTACTGAAGCTTTCTTT
CASSQPTGVTEAFF
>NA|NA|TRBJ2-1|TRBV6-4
TGTGCCAGCAGTAAAGACAGGTACAATGAGCAGTTCTTC
CASSKDRYNEQFF
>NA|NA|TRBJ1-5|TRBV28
TGTGCCAGCAGTAAAGGACATGTAGGATATAGCAATCAGCCCCAGCATTTT
CASSKGHVGYSNQPQHF
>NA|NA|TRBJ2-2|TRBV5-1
TGCGCCAGCAGCTTGGCCCAGGGTTTGAACACCGGGGAGCTGTTTTTT
CASSLAQGLNTGELFF
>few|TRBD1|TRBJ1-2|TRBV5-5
TGTGCCAGCAGCCTACCGGGACAGGGGTCCCTCTATGGCTACACCTTC
CASSLPGQGSLYGYTF
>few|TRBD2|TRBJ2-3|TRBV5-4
TGTGCCAGCAGCTCTCCGGGACTAGCGGGAGCAGATACGCAGTATTTT
CASSSPGLAGADTQYF
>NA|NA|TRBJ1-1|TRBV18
TGTGCCAGCTCACCAGGGCAGAACACTGAAGCTTTCTTT
CASSPGQNTEAFF
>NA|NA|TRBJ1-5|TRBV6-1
TGTGCCAGCAGTGCAGGGGATCAGCCCCAGCATTTT
CASSAGDQPQHF
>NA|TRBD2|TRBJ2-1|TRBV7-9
TGTGCCAGCAGCTTGGGACTAGCGGAACTCTACAATGAGCAGTTCTTC
CASSLGLAELYNEQFF
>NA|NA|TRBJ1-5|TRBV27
TGTGCCAGCAGTTTGGCAGGGAGCAATCAGCCCCAGCATTTT
CASSLAGSNQPQHF
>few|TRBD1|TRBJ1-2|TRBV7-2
TGTGCCAGCAGCTTAGGGGGACAGTACTATGGCTACACCTTC
CASSLGGQYYGYTF
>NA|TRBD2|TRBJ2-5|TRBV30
TGTTCGTCTAGCGGGGGACTCCAAGAGACCCAGTACTTC
CSSSGGLQETQYF
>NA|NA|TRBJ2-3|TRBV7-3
TGTGCCAGCAGCTTAAGTGGAGGGGGGGGGACAGATACGCAGTATTTT
CASSLSGGGGTDTQYF
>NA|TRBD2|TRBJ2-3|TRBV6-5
TGTGCCAGCAGGACAAGCGGGAGTAAGAGCGGTACGCAGTATTTT
CASRTSGSKSGTQYF
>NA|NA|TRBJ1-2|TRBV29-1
TGCAGCGTTGGGACACCGTCGAATGGCTACACCTTC
CSVGTPSNGYTF
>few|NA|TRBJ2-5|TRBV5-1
TGCGCCAGCAGCTTTTTGGACATCCAAGAGACCCAGTACTTC
CASSFLDIQETQYF
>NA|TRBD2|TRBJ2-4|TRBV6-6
TGTGCCACCATAGCGGGGGGCGGAGCCAAAAACATTCAGTACTTC
CATIAGGGAKNIQYF
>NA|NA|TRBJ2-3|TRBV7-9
TGTGCCAGCAGCTCGCTAATATCCACAGATACGCAGTATTTT
CASSSLISTDTQYF
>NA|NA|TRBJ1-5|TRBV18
TGTGCCAGCTCACCCGCGGGGGGGACCCAGCCCCAGCATTTT
CASSPAGGTQPQHF
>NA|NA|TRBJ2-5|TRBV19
TGTGCCAGTAGCGATCCCCCGCAAAGACAGGTGGAGACCCAGTACTTC
CASSDPPQRQVETQYF
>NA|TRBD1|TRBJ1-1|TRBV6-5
TGTGCCAGCAGTACCGACAGGGTAACTGAAGCTTTCTTT
CASSTDRVTEAFF
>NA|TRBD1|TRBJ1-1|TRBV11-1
TGTGCCAGCGGCCACGGCGCAGGGGGCTCAACTGAAGCTTTCTTT
CASGHGAGGSTEAFF